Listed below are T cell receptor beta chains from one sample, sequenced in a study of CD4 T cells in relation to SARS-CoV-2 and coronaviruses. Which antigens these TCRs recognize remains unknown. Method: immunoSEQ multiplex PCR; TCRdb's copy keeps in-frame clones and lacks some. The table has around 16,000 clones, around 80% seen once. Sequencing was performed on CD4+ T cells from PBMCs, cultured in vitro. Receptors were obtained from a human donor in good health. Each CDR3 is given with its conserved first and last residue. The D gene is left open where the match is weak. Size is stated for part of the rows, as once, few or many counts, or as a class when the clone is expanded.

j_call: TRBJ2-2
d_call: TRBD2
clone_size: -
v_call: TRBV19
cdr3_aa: CASSISTSGLAGGRAGELFF
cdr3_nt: TGTGCCAGTAGTATATCGACTTCCGGACTAGCGGGAGGGCGGGCCGGGGAGCTGTTTTTT

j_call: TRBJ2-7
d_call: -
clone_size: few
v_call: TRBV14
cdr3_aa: CASSPQAGFSYEQYF
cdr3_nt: TGTGCCAGCAGCCCCCAGGCCGGGTTCTCCTACGAGCAGTACTTC

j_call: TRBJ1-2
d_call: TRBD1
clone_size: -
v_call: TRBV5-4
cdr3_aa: CASSPPGKGAHGYTF
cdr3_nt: TGTGCCAGCAGCCCTCCGGGTAAGGGGGCGCACGGCTACACCTTC

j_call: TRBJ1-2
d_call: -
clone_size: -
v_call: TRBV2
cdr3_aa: CASSAVPGRYTF
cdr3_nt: TGTGCCAGCAGCGCCGTCCCCGGTCGCTACACCTTC

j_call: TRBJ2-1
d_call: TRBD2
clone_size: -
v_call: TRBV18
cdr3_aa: CASSPPSGRESEQFF
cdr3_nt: TGTGCCAGCTCACCACCGAGCGGGAGAGAATCCGAGCAGTTCTTC

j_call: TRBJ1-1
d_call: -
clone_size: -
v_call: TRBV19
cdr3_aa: CASSMRSAMNTEAFF
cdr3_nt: TGTGCCAGTAGTATGCGGAGTGCGATGAACACTGAAGCTTTCTTT

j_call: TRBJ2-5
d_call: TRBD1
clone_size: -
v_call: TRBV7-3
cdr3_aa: CASNTRGYQETQYF
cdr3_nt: TGTGCCAGCAACACCAGGGGGTACCAAGAGACCCAGTACTTC

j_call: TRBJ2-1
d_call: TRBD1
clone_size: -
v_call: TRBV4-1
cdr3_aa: CASSQDHKETGYNEQFF
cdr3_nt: TGCGCCAGCAGCCAAGATCACAAAGAGACAGGGTACAATGAGCAGTTCTTC

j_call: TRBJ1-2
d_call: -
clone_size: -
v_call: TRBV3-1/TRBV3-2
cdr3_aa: CASSPLNRNYGYTF
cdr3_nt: TGTGCCAGCAGCCCGTTAAACAGAAACTATGGCTACACCTTC

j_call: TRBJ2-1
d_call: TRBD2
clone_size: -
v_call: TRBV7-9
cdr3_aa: CASSFSGSYNEQFF
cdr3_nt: TGTGCCAGCAGCTTCAGCGGGAGCTACAATGAGCAGTTCTTC

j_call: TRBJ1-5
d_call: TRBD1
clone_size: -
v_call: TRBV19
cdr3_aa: CASSKTGGYSNQPQHF
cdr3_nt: TGTGCCAGTAGTAAGACAGGGGGCTATAGCAATCAGCCCCAGCATTTT

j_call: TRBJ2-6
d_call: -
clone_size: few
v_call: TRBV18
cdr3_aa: CASSPVYGTGANVLTF
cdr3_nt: TGTGCCAGCTCTCCCGTTTACGGGACTGGGGCCAACGTCCTGACTTTC